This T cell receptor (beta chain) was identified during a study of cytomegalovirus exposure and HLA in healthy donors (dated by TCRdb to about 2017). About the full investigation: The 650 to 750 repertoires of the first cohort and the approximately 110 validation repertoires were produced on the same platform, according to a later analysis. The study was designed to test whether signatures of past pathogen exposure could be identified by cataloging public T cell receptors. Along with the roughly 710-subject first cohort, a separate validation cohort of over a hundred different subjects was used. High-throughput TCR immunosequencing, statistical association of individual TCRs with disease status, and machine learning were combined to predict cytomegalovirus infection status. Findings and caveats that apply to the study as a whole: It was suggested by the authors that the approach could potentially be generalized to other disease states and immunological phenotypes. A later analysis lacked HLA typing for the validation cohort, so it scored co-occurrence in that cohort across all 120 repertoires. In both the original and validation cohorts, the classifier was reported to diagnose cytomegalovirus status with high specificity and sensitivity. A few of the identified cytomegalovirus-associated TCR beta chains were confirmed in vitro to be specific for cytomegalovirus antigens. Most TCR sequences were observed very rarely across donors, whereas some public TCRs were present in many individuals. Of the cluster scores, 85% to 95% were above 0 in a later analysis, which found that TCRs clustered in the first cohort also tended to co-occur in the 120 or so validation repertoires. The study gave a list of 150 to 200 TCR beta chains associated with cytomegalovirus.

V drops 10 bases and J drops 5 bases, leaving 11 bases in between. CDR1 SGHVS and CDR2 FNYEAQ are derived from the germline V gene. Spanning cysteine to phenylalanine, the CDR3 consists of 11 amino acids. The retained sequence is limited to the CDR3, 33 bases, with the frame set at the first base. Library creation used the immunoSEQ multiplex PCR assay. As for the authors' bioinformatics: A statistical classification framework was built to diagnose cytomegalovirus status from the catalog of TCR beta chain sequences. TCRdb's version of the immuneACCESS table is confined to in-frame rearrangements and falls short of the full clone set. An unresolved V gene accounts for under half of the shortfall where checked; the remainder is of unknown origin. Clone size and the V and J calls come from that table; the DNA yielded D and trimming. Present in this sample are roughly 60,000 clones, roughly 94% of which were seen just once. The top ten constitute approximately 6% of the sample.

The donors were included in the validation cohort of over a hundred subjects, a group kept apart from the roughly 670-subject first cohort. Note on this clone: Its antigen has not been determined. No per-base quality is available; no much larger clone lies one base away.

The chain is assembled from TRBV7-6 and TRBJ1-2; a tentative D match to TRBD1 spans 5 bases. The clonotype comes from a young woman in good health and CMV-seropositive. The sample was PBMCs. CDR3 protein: CAIIREYGYTF. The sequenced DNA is TGTGCCATTATCAGGGAATATGGCTACACCTTC.